This TCR beta chain stems from a study of regulatory T cells in long-lasting Graves disease. Study conclusions and caveats: With under 3,500 shared public clonotypes, persistent patients exceeded new patients, who shared over 850.

Per germline, CDR1 MNHEY and CDR2 SVGEGT. This CDR3 comprises 15 residues. Trimming removed 3 bases from V and 4 bases from J; junction bases left unmatched: 8. In building TCR beta libraries, iRepertoire HTBI primers were used together with Arm-PCR of CDR3 regions. MiXCR, run by TCRdb on the multiplex PCR reads, gives a single entry per CDR3 protein. Altogether around 340,000 distinct CDR3 sequences are present, around 19% being singletons, with the ten largest covering less than 35%. This clonotype turned up a few times. Antigen specificity is unknown. Stated time point: persistent/refractory GD, antithyroid drugs over 5 years with positive TRAb. PBMC RNA was the source of the TCR library.

This specimen consisted of peripheral blood mononuclear cells (PBMCs), obtained when the disease was refractory, from a patient treated with antithyroid drugs. This sequence joins TRBV6-2 or TRBV6-3 and TRBJ1-2, with TRBD1 matching 7 bases. The source of this sequence is a female donor with Graves disease. CDR3 region: CASSYTGRGAYGYTF. Here the CDR3 DNA reads TGTGCCAGCAGTTATACAGGCAGGGGGGCCTATGGCTACACCTTC.